The 19 T cell receptor beta chains below all came from one sample that was sequenced in a study of cytomegalovirus exposure and HLA in healthy donors. Assay used: immunoSEQ multiplex PCR; TCRdb lists only in-frame clones, some missing. The sample has roughly 180,000 clones, around four fifths seen once. Sequenced input: PBMCs. These receptors came from a man aged 18 to 30 in good health and CMV-seropositive.

This sequence joins TRBV6-1 and TRBJ1-5; 8 nucleotides line up with TRBD1. V dropped 3 bases and J dropped 9; count of bases not matched to a gene: 1. The germline V gene encodes CDR1 MNHNS and CDR2 SASEGT. The CDR3 runs 12 residues. CDR3 nucleotides: TGTGCCAGCAGTGATACAGGGGGGCCCCAGCATTTT. Its protein is CASSDTGGPQHF.

In DNA form, the CDR3 reads TGTGCCAGCAGCAACACCGCCCTTAGGGGCCACAATGAGCAGTTCTTC. This encodes CASSNTALRGHNEQFF. V and J are TRBV21-1 and TRBJ2-1; the DNA was not used to check the table's D call, TRBD1. TRBV21-1 is marked as a pseudogene. The CDR3 has 16 residues.

The chain uses TRBV7-9 and TRBJ1-2, with a weak D call TRBD1 (5 bases). CDR3 length equals 14 residues. The germline V and J ends were trimmed by 5 bases and 3 bases, with 13 bases remaining between them. Germline V lookup: CDR1 SEHNR, CDR2 FQNEAQ (reference sequence). The CDR3 loop is CASSRGGEDYGYTF. The CDR3 DNA reads as TGTGCCAGCAGCCGGGGGGGGGAAGACTATGGCTACACCTTC.

The rearrangement uses TRBV9 and TRBJ2-3; 7 bases agree with TRBD2. Germline V gene data show CDR1 as SGDLS and CDR2 as YYNGEE. This CDR3 region has 15 residues. The ends lost 5 bases at V and 3 bases at J; junction bases unmatched: 9. The CDR3 loop reads CASRSGGGPTDTQYF. DNA for the CDR3: TGTGCCAGCAGGTCCGGCGGGGGACCGACAGATACGCAGTATTTT.

V is TRBV7-3 and J is TRBJ1-1; D unclear. CDR1 and CDR2 (germline): SGHTA, FQGTGA. Trimming pared 5 bases from V and 4 bases from J, leaving 20 bases between. This CDR3 has 16 amino acids. The CDR3 is CASSPEPQRVGTEAFF. The DNA for the CDR3 is TGTGCCAGCAGCCCCGAGCCCCAGAGGGTAGGCACTGAAGCTTTCTTT.

This clone was detected only once. The chain carries TRBV30 and TRBJ1-5, with 10 bases fitting TRBD1. Germline trimming cut 2 bases from V and 5 bases from J; bases unmatched to any gene: 3. The CDR3 contains 14 residues. Germline CDR1 is GTSNPN and CDR2 is SVGIG (reference sequence). In nucleotides, the CDR3 is TGTGCCTGGAGTCTTGGGACAGGGGATCAGCCCCAGCATTTT. This encodes CAWSLGTGDQPQHF.

The chain is built from TRBV4-3 and TRBJ1-4, with D unresolved. The CDR3 consists of 17 residues. CDR1 and CDR2 from the germline V gene are LGHNA and YSLEER. The germline V and J ends were trimmed by 0 bases and 2 bases, with 13 bases remaining between them. The DNA of the CDR3 is TGCGCCAGCAGCCAAGATCCTTCGGGCGGGACTAATGAAAAACTGTTTTTT. Protein: CASSQDPSGGTNEKLFF.

The J gene is TRBJ2-1, the V gene TRBV28; TRBD1 matches 7 bases. V gave up 3 bases and J gave up 1 base; unmatched junction bases: 6. This CDR3 has 16 residues. Germline lookup yields CDR1 MDHEN and CDR2 SYDVKM. The CDR3 protein is CASSLPLTGSYNEQFF. Written as DNA, the CDR3 is TGTGCCAGCAGTTTGCCCCTGACAGGGTCCTACAATGAGCAGTTCTTC.

This clone is a singleton in its sample. The chain couples TRBV15 to TRBJ2-1; D possibly corresponds to TRBD2 (5 bases). Germline assignment: CDR1 LNHNV and CDR2 YYDKDF (reference sequence). CDR3 length equals 15 residues. V lost 9 bases to trimming and J lost 4 bases, with 19 bases between them. CDR3: CATSGWGVGYNEQFF. The CDR3 nucleotides read TGTGCCACTTCTGGATGGGGAGTCGGGTACAATGAGCAGTTCTTC.

The chain uses TRBV18 and TRBJ2-2; perhaps TRBD2 as D (6 bases). CDR3 length: 14 residues. Germline assignment: CDR1 KGHSH and CDR2 LQKENI. Trimming cost V 2 bases and J 4 bases, with 8 bases left between them. Here the CDR3 DNA reads TGTGCCAGCTCACCAGCGGGGCCCACCGGGGAGCTGTTTTTT. Encoded protein: CASSPAGPTGELFF.

This rearrangement joins TRBV19 to TRBJ2-5; D remains ambiguous. Germline lookup yields CDR1 LNHDA and CDR2 SQIVND (reference sequence). The CDR3 contains 11 residues. V was cut by 10 bases and J by 5 bases, with 11 bases left in between. In DNA form, the CDR3 reads TGTGCCACTTCCTATTGGGAGACCCAGTACTTC. Protein: CATSYWETQYF.

This sequence joins TRBV9 and TRBJ2-3, with TRBD2 as a possible D gene (5 bases). This CDR3 is built from 16 residues. Looked up from germline, CDR1 is SGDLS and CDR2 is YYNGEE. V lost 0 bases and J lost 1, with 12 bases in between. The CDR3 region is CASSVGSRDRTDTQYF. In DNA, the CDR3 is TGTGCCAGCAGCGTAGGATCTCGGGATCGCACAGATACGCAGTATTTT.

At least ten counts were recorded for this clone. CDR3 loop: CASKASGTPGETQYF. The CDR3 DNA is TGTGCCAGCAAGGCTAGCGGGACTCCGGGGGAGACCCAGTACTTC. The chain joins TRBV6-4 to TRBJ2-5, with TRBD2 matching 9 bases. The germline CDR1 and CDR2 sequences are MRHNA and SNTAGT. With 7 bases clipped from V and 5 bases from J, the junction kept 11 bases outside the gene matches. The length of the CDR3 is 15 residues.

The CDR3 region has the DNA TGTGCCAGCAGGCCCTTTGGGGGAGGAGGCACAGATACGCAGTATTTT. The encoded protein is CASRPFGGGGTDTQYF. The chain uses TRBV25-1 and TRBJ2-3; a weak D match, TRBD2 (6 bases). Germline CDR1 and CDR2: MGHDK and SYGVNS. The V end was cut by 6 bases, the J end by 1 base, with 17 bases between. The CDR3 loop spans 16 amino acids.

The chain couples TRBV7-9 to TRBJ1-2; no reliable D call. V lost 1 base and J 1 base, leaving 10 bases between the germline ends. The CDR3 is 15 amino acids. The germline V gene encodes CDR1 SEHNR and CDR2 FQNEAQ (reference sequence). The CDR3 bases are TGTGCCAGCAGCTTAGGCGGTTCGCTTAACTATGGCTACACCTTC. Protein: CASSLGGSLNYGYTF.

This rearrangement joins TRBV6-1 to TRBJ2-7; 10 bases are shared with TRBD2. CDR1 MNHNS and CDR2 SASEGT come from the germline V gene. J gave up 7 bases and V 5 bases, and 8 bases lay outside the gene matches. This CDR3 region has 14 residues. This chain's CDR3 is CASSQREGLREQYF. The CDR3 bases are TGTGCCAGCAGTCAGCGGGAGGGCCTAAGGGAGCAGTACTTC.

CDR3 coding DNA: TGCGCCAGCAGCCAAGTCAGGGGATACGAGCAGTACTTC. Translated, it gives CASSQVRGYEQYF. The chain couples TRBV4-3 to TRBJ2-7; D may be TRBD1 (6 bases). Trimming left V 1 base short and J 4 bases short, with 8 bases between. Germline V gene sequence: CDR1 LGHNA, CDR2 YSLEER. CDR3 length equals 13 residues.

The V call is TRBV5-6, the J call TRBJ2-7; 8 bases match TRBD1. This CDR3 has 14 residues. The V gene end was trimmed by 4 bases and the J gene end by 3 bases; junction bases not matched to a gene: 6. Per the germline V gene, CDR1 is SGHDT and CDR2 is YYEEEE. CDR3 DNA: TGTGCCAGCAGCCCAGGACAGGGCCACTACGAGCAGTACTTC. Translation gives CASSPGQGHYEQYF.

This clone appeared a single time. J is TRBJ1-1 and V is TRBV10-3, with D unclear. Germline assignment: CDR1 ENHRY and CDR2 SYGVKD. Trimming removed 7 bases from V and 0 bases from J, with 12 bases in between. This CDR3 is built from 14 residues. The CDR3 spells CAINTGQLNTEAFF. CDR3 nucleotide sequence: TGTGCCATCAATACTGGGCAGCTGAACACTGAAGCTTTCTTT.